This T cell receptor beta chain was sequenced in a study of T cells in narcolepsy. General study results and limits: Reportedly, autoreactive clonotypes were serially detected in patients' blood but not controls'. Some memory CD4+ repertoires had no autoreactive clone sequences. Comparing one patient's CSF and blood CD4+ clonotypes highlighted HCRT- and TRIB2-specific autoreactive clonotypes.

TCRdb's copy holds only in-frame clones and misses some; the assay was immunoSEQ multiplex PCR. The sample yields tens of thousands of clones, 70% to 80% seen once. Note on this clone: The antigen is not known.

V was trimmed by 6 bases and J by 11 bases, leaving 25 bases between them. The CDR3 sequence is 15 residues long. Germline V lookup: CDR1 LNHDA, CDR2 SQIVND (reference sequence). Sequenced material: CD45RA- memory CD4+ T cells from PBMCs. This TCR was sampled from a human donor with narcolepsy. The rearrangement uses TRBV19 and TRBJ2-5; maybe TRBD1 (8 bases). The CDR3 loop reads CASSRSDREGSRQYF. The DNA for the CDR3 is TGTGCCAGTAGCAGATCGGACAGGGAGGGGTCGCGGCAGTACTTC.